This passage covers 11 T cell receptor beta chains from one sample sequenced in a study of Ad26.COV2.S vaccination and SARS-CoV-2 variants. As for treatment: 19 received Ad26.COV2.S at low or high dose, single or two shots; about 5 received placebo; per-sample allocation not given. Each sample was drawn 63 days after the first injection (of vaccine or placebo). The table came from immunoSEQ multiplex PCR; TCRdb's copy has only in-frame clones and leaves some out. The table shows about 350,000 clones, with around 90% occurring only once. This specimen consisted of peripheral blood, obtained in a trial of Ad26.COV2.S vaccine versus placebo. These receptors originate from a person between 18 and 59 years old who received the Ad26.COV2.S COVID-19 vaccine or a placebo.

The V call is TRBV7-2, the J call TRBJ2-3; TRBD2 agrees at 11 bases. The V segment lost 7 bases and the J segment 0 bases; nucleotides outside the gene matches: 9. The CDR3 runs to 17 residues. The germline V gene encodes CDR1 SGHTA and CDR2 FQGNSA. The CDR3 DNA sequence: TGTGCCAGCATGAAGTTAGCGGGGGGGCTGAGCACAGATACGCAGTATTTT. Its protein product is CASMKLAGGLSTDTQYF.

V usage is TRBV3-1 (or the pseudogene TRBV3-2) and J usage is TRBJ1-2; 8 bases are a match to TRBD1. Looked up from germline, CDR1 is LGHDT and CDR2 is YNNKEL (reference sequence). V lost 1 base to trimming and J lost 7 bases; unmatched junction nucleotides: 5. The CDR3 covers 14 residues. The CDR3 protein is CASSQGSTGAGYTF. CDR3 DNA: TGTGCCAGCAGCCAAGGCTCGACAGGGGCTGGCTACACCTTC.

A note on this clone: This specimen includes other DNA sequences encoding the same CDR3. The chain couples TRBV27 to TRBJ1-5; D gene unclear. V was cut by 3 bases and J by 3 bases, with 3 bases left in between. The CDR3 contains 12 residues. Germline V lookup: CDR1 MNHEY, CDR2 SMNVEV (reference sequence). The CDR3 sequence is CASSFHNQPQHF. The CDR3 nucleotides read TGTGCCAGCAGTTTCCACAATCAGCCCCAGCATTTT.

This clone has more than one count but fewer than ten. This rearrangement joins TRBV2 to TRBJ1-1; maybe TRBD1 (6 bases). Germline V gene sequence: CDR1 SNHLY, CDR2 FYNNEI. V lost 5 bases, J lost 1 base, and 11 bases lay in between. The CDR3 is 14 amino acids. In nucleotides, the CDR3 is TGTGCCAGCAGTCCGGGACATCCGAACACTGAAGCTTTCTTT. Its translation is CASSPGHPNTEAFF.

The chain carries TRBV19 and TRBJ2-5, with 9 bases matching TRBD2. Trimming at V came to 3 bases and at J to 4 bases, leaving 6 bases not matched to a gene. Per the germline V gene, CDR1 is LNHDA and CDR2 is SQIVND (reference sequence). This CDR3 has 15 residues. The CDR3 bases are TGTGCCAGTAGTATTATTAGCGGGGGTTTAGAGACCCAGTACTTC. Translated, it gives CASSIISGGLETQYF.

This chain uses TRBV7-2 with TRBJ2-5, with D perhaps TRBD1 (5 bases). Germline assignment: CDR1 SGHTA and CDR2 FQGNSA. The length of the CDR3 is 14 residues. V lost 1 base and J lost 5, with 11 bases in between. The CDR3 loop is CASSLGGGGETQYF. The CDR3 coding sequence is TGTGCCAGCAGCTTAGGGGGCGGTGGGGAGACCCAGTACTTC.

The chain employs TRBV27 and TRBJ2-7; D is unresolved. The V gene lost 5 bases and the J gene lost 7 bases, with 12 bases spanning the gap. CDR1 is MNHEY, CDR2 SMNVEV, per germline (reference sequence). The CDR3 consists of 12 residues. CDR3 DNA sequence: TGTGCCAGCAGTCCAGGACGTCTGGAGCAGTACTTC. It codes for CASSPGRLEQYF.

The chain links TRBV12-3 or TRBV12-4 to TRBJ1-4, with unresolved D. The CDR3 extends over 12 amino acids. Deletions cut 5 bases from V and 8 bases from J, with 9 bases between. CDR3 sequence: CASSPEREKLFF. The CDR3 DNA reads TGTGCCAGCAGTCCCGAGAGAGAAAAACTGTTTTTT.

This rearrangement joins TRBV5-1 to TRBJ1-3, with D perhaps TRBD1 (6 bases). Trimming removed 4 bases at V and 0 bases at J, with 11 bases between. This CDR3 is built from 15 residues. CDR1 is SGHRS and CDR2 is YFSETQ in the germline V gene. In DNA, the CDR3 is TGCGCCAGCAGCCCCTCGACAGGCTCTGGAAACACCATATATTTT. Its translation: CASSPSTGSGNTIYF.

This clone has a single count. The gene calls are TRBV7-2 and TRBJ1-3, with 11 bases fitting TRBD1. V lost 1 base to trimming and J lost 7 bases; unmatched junction nucleotides: 3. The CDR3 covers 15 residues. CDR1 is SGHTA, CDR2 FQGNSA, per germline. The CDR3 is CASSLVGTGGNTIYF. In DNA form, the CDR3 reads TGTGCCAGCAGCTTAGTGGGGACAGGGGGGAACACCATATATTTT.

The V and J genes are TRBV27 and TRBJ1-6, with 8 positions matching TRBD1. This CDR3 region has 18 residues. The germline gives CDR1 MNHEY, CDR2 SMNVEV (reference sequence). Unmatched junction bases numbered 10, after V lost 6 bases and J lost 0 bases. CDR3 bases: TGTGCCAGCAGCCACAGGGGGGTCCGTAACTCCTATAATTCACCCCTCCACTTT. As protein: CASSHRGVRNSYNSPLHF.